This T cell receptor (beta chain) is drawn from a study of cytomegalovirus exposure and HLA in healthy donors. Study-level information: Genotyping of nearly 400 donors showed that around 86% belonged to the Caucasian-associated ancestry cluster.

Study-wide results and limits: DRB1 had the most TCR associations and HLA-C the fewest, a later analysis found, with rates varying by HLA locus. A list of roughly 160 TCR beta chains associated with cytomegalovirus was given.

At sampling all donors were nominally healthy, likely with unrecorded immune exposures. Remarks on this clone: The antigen is undetermined.

This CDR3 has 11 amino acids. The germline CDR1 and CDR2 sequences are MDHEN and SYDVKM. V dropped 6 bases and J dropped 3 bases, with 6 bases sitting between them. PCR involved 60 Vbeta and 13 Jbeta primers. Profiling relied on immunoSEQ multiplex PCR, and the TCRdb table lists in-frame clones only, not all of them. The repertoire shows 200,000 or so clones; the top ten hold 1.1%. This chain links TRBV28 with TRBJ2-7, with D uncertain. This TCR derives from a girl aged 2 to 9 in good health and CMV-seropositive. Sequencing was carried out using PBMCs. The CDR3 DNA reads TGTGCCAGCAGGCTAAACTACGAGCAGTACTTC. Residues: CASRLNYEQYF.